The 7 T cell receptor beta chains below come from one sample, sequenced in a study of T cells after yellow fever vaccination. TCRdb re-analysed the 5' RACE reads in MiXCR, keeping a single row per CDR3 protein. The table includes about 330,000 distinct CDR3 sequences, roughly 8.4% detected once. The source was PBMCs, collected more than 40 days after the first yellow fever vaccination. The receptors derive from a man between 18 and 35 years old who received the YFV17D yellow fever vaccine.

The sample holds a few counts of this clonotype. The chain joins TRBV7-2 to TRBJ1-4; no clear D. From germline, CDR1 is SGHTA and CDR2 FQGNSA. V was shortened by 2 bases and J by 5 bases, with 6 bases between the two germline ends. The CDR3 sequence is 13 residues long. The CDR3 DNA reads TGTGCCAGCAGCTTATTAATCAATGAAAAACTGTTTTTT. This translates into CASSLLINEKLFF.

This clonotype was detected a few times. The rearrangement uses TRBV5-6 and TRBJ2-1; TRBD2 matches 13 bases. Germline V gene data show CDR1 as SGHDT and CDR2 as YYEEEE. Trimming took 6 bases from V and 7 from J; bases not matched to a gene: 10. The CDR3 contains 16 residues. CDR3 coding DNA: TGTGCCAGCATCCTACTAGCGGGGGGGCCGAATAATGAGCAGTTCTTC. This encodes CASILLAGGPNNEQFF.

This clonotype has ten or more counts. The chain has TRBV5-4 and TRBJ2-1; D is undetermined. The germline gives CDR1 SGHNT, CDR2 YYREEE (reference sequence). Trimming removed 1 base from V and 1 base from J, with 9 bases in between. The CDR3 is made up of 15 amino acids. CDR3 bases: TGTGCCAGCAGCTTGACTGACTCTTCCTACAATGAGCAGTTCTTC. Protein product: CASSLTDSSYNEQFF.

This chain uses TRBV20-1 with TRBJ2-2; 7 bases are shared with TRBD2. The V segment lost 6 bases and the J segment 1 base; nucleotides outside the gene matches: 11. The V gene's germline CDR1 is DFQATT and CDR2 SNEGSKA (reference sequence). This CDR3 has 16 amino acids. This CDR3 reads CSAPGLADLNTGELFF. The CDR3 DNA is TGCAGTGCCCCTGGGCTAGCGGACCTGAACACCGGGGAGCTGTTTTTT.

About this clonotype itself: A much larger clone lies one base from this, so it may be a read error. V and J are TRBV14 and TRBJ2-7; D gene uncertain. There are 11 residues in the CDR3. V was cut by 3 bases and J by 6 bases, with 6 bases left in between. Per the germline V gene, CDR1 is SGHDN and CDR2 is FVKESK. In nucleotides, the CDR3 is TGTGCCAGCAGCCAGGCCTGCGAGCAGTACTTC. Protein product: CASSQACEQYF.

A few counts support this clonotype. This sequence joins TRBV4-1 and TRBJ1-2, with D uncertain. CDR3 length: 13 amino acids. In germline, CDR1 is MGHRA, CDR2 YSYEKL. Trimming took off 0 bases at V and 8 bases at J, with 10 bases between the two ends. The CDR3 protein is CASSQDEGRGYTF. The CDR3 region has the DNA TGCGCCAGCAGCCAAGACGAGGGCCGGGGCTACACCTTC.

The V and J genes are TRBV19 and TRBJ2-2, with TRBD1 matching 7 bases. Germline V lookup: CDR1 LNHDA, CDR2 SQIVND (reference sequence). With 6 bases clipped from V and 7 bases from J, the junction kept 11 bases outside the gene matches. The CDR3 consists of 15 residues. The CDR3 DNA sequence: TGTGCCAGTAGGAGACAGGGTTTTACCTTCGGGGAGCTGTTTTTT. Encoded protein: CASRRQGFTFGELFF. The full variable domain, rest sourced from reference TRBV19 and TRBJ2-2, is DGGITQSPKYLFRKEGQNVTLSCEQNLNHDAMYWYRQDPGQGLRLIYYSQIVNDFQKGDIAEGYSVSREKKESFPLTVTSAQKNPTAFYLCASRRQGFTFGELFFGEGSRLTVL.